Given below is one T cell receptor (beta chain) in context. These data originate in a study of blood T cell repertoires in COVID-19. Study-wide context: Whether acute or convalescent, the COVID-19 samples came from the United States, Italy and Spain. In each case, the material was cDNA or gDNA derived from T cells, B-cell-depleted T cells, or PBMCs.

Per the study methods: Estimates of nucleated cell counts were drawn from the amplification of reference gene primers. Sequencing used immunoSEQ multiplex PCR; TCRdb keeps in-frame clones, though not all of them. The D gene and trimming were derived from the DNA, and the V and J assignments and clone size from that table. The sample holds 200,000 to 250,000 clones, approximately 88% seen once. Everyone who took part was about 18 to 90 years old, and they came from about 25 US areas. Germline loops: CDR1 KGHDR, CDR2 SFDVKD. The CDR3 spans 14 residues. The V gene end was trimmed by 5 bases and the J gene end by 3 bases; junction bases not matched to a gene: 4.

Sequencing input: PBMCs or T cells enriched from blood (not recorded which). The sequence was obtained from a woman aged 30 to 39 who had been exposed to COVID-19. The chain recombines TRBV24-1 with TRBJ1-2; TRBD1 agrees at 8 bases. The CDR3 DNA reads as TGTGCCACCAGTGTCGAACAGGGGGACTATGGCTACACCTTC. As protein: CATSVEQGDYGYTF.